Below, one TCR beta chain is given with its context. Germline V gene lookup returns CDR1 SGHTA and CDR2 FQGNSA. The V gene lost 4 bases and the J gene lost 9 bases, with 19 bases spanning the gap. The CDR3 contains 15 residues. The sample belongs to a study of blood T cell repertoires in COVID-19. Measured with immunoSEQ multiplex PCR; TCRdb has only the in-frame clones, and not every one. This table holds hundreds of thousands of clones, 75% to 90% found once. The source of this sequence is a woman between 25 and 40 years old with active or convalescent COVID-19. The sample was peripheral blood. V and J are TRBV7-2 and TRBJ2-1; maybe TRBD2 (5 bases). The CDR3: CASSYSGPKRSEQFF. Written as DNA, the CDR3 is TGTGCCAGCAGCTACTCCGGGCCCAAGCGGAGTGAGCAGTTCTTC.